This T cell receptor beta chain comes out of a study of Graves' ophthalmopathy and Graves' hyperthyroidism. Study-level results: Sensitivity reached just under 90% and specificity 81.08% for a 13-signature model separating ophthalmopathy from stable hyperthyroidism.

CDR1 and CDR2 from the germline V gene are WSHSY and SAAADI. This CDR3 contains 19 residues. Amplification from RNA transcripts yielded the TCR beta CDR3 regions. The library came from an HTBI-primed first-round RT-PCR and a second-round multiplex PCR. In TCRdb, the multiplex PCR reads were re-called with MiXCR into one record per CDR3 protein. Found here are around 660,000 distinct CDR3 sequences, about 41% of them singletons; the top ten hold more than 2.5%. About this clonotype: The antigen is not known.

Diagnostic conclusions were grounded in clinical symptoms, serum thyroxine, TRAb, thyroid ultrasound and orbital computed tomography. The genes are TRBV10-2 and TRBJ2-7; 11 nucleotides agree with TRBD2. The J call could be wrong; TRBJ2-1 is a better fit for the DNA end. The receptor was derived from an adult man with Graves' ophthalmopathy. The source material was peripheral blood. CDR3 in amino acids: CASSDGWASGGSHYNEQFF. CDR3 nucleotide sequence: TGCGCCAGCAGTGACGGGTGGGCTAGCGGGGGGTCCCACTACAATGAGCAGTTCTTC.